A single T cell receptor (beta chain) is shown here with its context. 60 Vbeta and 13 Jbeta primers were used in PCR. Generated by immunoSEQ multiplex PCR, the TCRdb table keeps only in-frame clones and is missing some. The data show around 95,000 clones, roughly 80% seen once. The sample belongs to a study of cytomegalovirus exposure and HLA in healthy donors. Sequencing used PBMCs. The receptor comes from a man aged 25 to 45 in good health and CMV-seropositive.

CDR3 DNA sequence: TGTGCCAGCAGCAAAAGATCGGGAGGGGACAGGGTAGGGTCAACTAATGAAAAACTGTTTTTT. Its translation is CASSKRSGGDRVGSTNEKLFF. The J gene is TRBJ1-4, the V gene TRBV21-1; no check of the table's D call, TRBD1, against the DNA was made. TRBV21-1 is a known pseudogene. This CDR3 comprises 21 residues.